This TCR beta chain was retrieved from a study of T cells after yellow fever vaccination. Points from the study as a whole: A large majority of primary-vaccination clones showed up again after the booster (just under 97% CD4, around 90% CD8). Across the CD4 and CD8 compartments, a small share of clonotypes was present in both. Though it reached lower strength, the secondary response hit its peak faster, day 5 versus 15.

Deletions cut 0 bases from V and 8 bases from J, with 8 bases between. There are 11 residues in the CDR3. Germline CDR1 and CDR2: SQVTM and ANQGSEA. Only a few counts were recorded for this clonotype. What it binds is not known. TCRdb re-called the 5' RACE reads through MiXCR, storing one row per CDR3 protein. The data show around 530,000 distinct CDR3 sequences, with 17% seen just once and around a sixth held by the top ten. The rearrangement joins TRBV29-1 to TRBJ2-7, with D tentatively TRBD1 or TRBD2 (5 bases each). The clonotype originates from a man between 18 and 35 years old who received the YFV17D yellow fever vaccine. Sample: PBMCs, taken around 5 days after the first yellow fever vaccination. The CDR3 protein is CSVEDTGQQYV. Written as DNA, the CDR3 is TGCAGCGTTGAAGATACGGGGCAGCAGTACGTC.